The next 5 T cell receptor beta chains were all read from a single sample in a study of shared clonotypes between healthy human individuals. Profiling relied on immunoSEQ multiplex PCR, and the TCRdb table lists in-frame clones only, not all of them. The sample yields around 500,000 clones, around 78% seen once. The sample consisted of PBMCs. All receptors derive from a woman between 40 and 55 years old in good health. Some clones in this sample may be carry-over from other donors' samples.

This chain links TRBV5-1 with TRBJ1-1, with D possibly being TRBD1 (5 bases). There are 14 residues in the CDR3. The V end was cut by 0 bases, the J end by 1 base, with 7 bases between. Germline loops: CDR1 SGHRS, CDR2 YFSETQ. CDR3 amino acids: CASSLVGTNTEAFF. In nucleotides, the CDR3 is TGCGCCAGCAGCTTGGTTGGGACGAACACTGAAGCTTTCTTT.

Only one count was recorded for this clone. The chain recombines TRBV2 with TRBJ2-3, with 9 bases identical to TRBD2. The trim removed 8 bases at V and 4 bases at J, leaving 4 bases unmatched. The CDR3 is 13 amino acids. Per the germline V gene, CDR1 is SNHLY and CDR2 is FYNNEI. CDR3 residues: CASSASGADTQYF. The CDR3 nucleotides are TGTGCCAGCTCGGCTAGCGGGGCAGATACGCAGTATTTT.

The table lists this clone with a count of one. V gene TRBV27 combines with J gene TRBJ2-2, with 10 bases aligning to TRBD2. Germline trimming cut 5 bases from V and 6 bases from J; bases unmatched to any gene: 15. Germline V CDR1 and CDR2: MNHEY, SMNVEV (reference sequence). The CDR3 runs 18 residues. CDR3 loop: CASSPWVRASGRSGELFF. The DNA for the CDR3 is TGTGCCAGCAGTCCTTGGGTCAGGGCTAGCGGGAGATCCGGGGAGCTGTTTTTT.

The chain carries TRBV7-3 and TRBJ2-1; a weak D match, TRBD2 (6 bases). Germline V gene lookup returns CDR1 SGHTA and CDR2 FQGTGA. V gave up 4 bases and J gave up 3 bases, with 19 bases separating them. The CDR3 covers 17 residues. CDR3 sequence reads: CASSSQPGRLGYNEQFF. CDR3 DNA: TGTGCCAGCAGCTCACAGCCTGGGAGGTTGGGCTACAATGAGCAGTTCTTC.

The chain uses TRBV5-8 and TRBJ2-5; a possible D gene is TRBD1 (5 bases). The V gene's germline CDR1 is SGHTS and CDR2 YDEGEE. There are 13 residues in the CDR3. The ends were cut back, 1 base at V and 2 bases at J, with 6 bases in the middle. CDR3 residues: CASSLRGQETQYF. The CDR3 DNA sequence: TGTGCCAGCAGCTTGAGGGGTCAAGAGACCCAGTACTTC.